A single sample is the source of the 23 T cell receptor beta chains below, sequenced in a study of human T cells and chemical hapten exposure. TCRdb processed the RACE reads anew with MiXCR; each CDR3 protein has one entry. The sample holds fewer than 300,000 distinct CDR3 sequences, approximately 8.4% seen once. Described time point: pre-sensitization, week 0. Treatment defined: therapeutic diphenylcyclopropenone sensitization with weekly scalp DPC. The sequencing used whole blood, collected in connection with sensitization to the hapten diphenylcyclopropenone (DPC). These TCRs come from a woman aged 40 to 49 with alopecia areata. Some clones in this sample may be carry-over from other donors' samples.

This clonotype has only a few counts. V and J are TRBV29-1 and TRBJ1-1; 8 bases match TRBD1. The CDR3 runs to 12 residues. Per germline, CDR1 SQVTM and CDR2 ANQGSEA. The trim removed 7 bases at V and 10 bases at J, leaving 11 bases unmatched. The CDR3 loop is CSAPDRGSGAFF. CDR3 in DNA: TGCAGCGCCCCCGACAGGGGCTCGGGAGCTTTCTTT.

A few counts support this clonotype. This chain links TRBV11-3 with TRBJ2-3; D not certain. The CDR3 has 13 residues. V lost 4 bases, J lost 2 bases, and 7 bases lay in between. The V gene's germline CDR1 is SGHNT and CDR2 YENEEA. The CDR3, as DNA: TGTGCCAGCAGCTCCGGCATCACAGATACGCAGTATTTT. It yields the protein CASSSGITDTQYF. The full variable domain, its missing parts supplied by reference TRBV11-3 and TRBJ2-3, is EAGVVQSPRYKIIEKKQPVAFWCNPISGHNTLYWYLQNLGQGPELLIRYENEEAVDDSQLPKDRFSAERLKGVDSTLKIQPAELGDSAVYLCASSSGITDTQYFGPGTRLTVL.

In its sample, this clonotype was seen many times. This chain joins TRBV7-3 and TRBJ2-2; no clear D gene. V was pared by 9 bases and J by 1 base, with 9 bases between. Germline CDR1 SGHTA, CDR2 FQGTGA. The CDR3 is made up of 13 amino acids. For the CDR3, the DNA is TGTGCCAGTGCCCTTCAGAACACCGGGGAGCTGTTTTTT. Protein: CASALQNTGELFF.

In this sample, this clonotype turned up many times. The genes are TRBV6-5 and TRBJ2-3; no clear D gene. The CDR3 sequence is 16 residues long. V was shortened by 2 bases and J by 1 base, with 13 bases between the two germline ends. Germline CDR1 reads MNHEY; CDR2 reads SVGAGI. This CDR3 is CASSYDSGSRTDTQYF. The CDR3 coding sequence is TGTGCCAGCAGTTACGACTCCGGCAGCCGCACAGATACGCAGTATTTT.

The chain's CDR3 is CASSPWQGGPRGEQYF. CDR3 nucleotides: TGTGCCAGCAGCCCGTGGCAGGGTGGGCCTAGGGGCGAGCAGTACTTC. V usage is TRBV9 and J usage is TRBJ2-7; tentatively, D is TRBD1 (5 bases). With 4 bases removed from V and 6 bases from J, the gap between germline ends came to 23 bases. CDR1 is SGDLS and CDR2 is YYNGEE in the germline V gene. The CDR3 length is 16 residues.

V gene TRBV7-3 combines with J gene TRBJ2-3; 7 nucleotides align to TRBD2. Germline V gene data show CDR1 as SGHTA and CDR2 as FQGTGA. V was pared by 2 bases and J by 0 bases, with 14 bases of the junction left unmatched. The CDR3 has 19 amino acids. The CDR3 loop reads CASSLDGSGSGPSTDTQYF. In DNA, the CDR3 is TGTGCCAGCAGCTTAGATGGGTCCGGTAGCGGGCCTAGCACAGATACGCAGTATTTT.

Only a few counts were recorded for this clonotype. This chain uses TRBV6-2 or TRBV6-3 with TRBJ1-5; maybe TRBD1 (5 bases). Germline lookup yields CDR1 MNHEY and CDR2 SVGEGT. This CDR3 has 17 amino acids. Trimming stripped 2 bases from V and 4 bases from J, with 18 bases between. The CDR3 loop is CASSYGNSDTLNQPQHF. DNA of the CDR3: TGTGCCAGCAGTTACGGCAATTCGGACACACTGAATCAGCCCCAGCATTTT.

This clonotype has a handful of counts. This chain connects TRBV20-1 to TRBJ1-2; 10 bases fit TRBD1. Losses at the gene ends were 6 bases for V and 6 bases for J; bases not matched to a gene: 7. This CDR3 has 13 residues. Per germline, CDR1 DFQATT and CDR2 SNEGSKA (reference sequence). CDR3: CSARDRGSNGYTF. The CDR3 region has the DNA TGCAGTGCGAGGGACAGGGGAAGTAATGGCTACACCTTC.

The chain carries TRBV19 and TRBJ2-2; TRBD2 matches at 7 bases. In germline, CDR1 is LNHDA, CDR2 SQIVND (reference sequence). The CDR3 length is 14 residues. Trimming at V came to 5 bases and at J to 9 bases, leaving 9 bases not matched to a gene. CDR3 nucleotide sequence: TGTGCCAGTAGTGGGGAGCGGGGCCGCCGGGAGCTGTTTTTT. The encoded protein is CASSGERGRRELFF.

This clonotype was observed a handful of times. V usage is TRBV6-5 and J usage is TRBJ2-1; 12 bases are shared with TRBD2. The V gene end was trimmed by 6 bases and the J gene end by 4 bases; junction bases not matched to a gene: 4. The CDR3 spans 15 residues. Per the germline V gene, CDR1 is MNHEY and CDR2 is SVGAGI. Here the CDR3 reads CASRLAGGPYNEQFF. The CDR3 DNA is TGTGCCAGCAGGCTAGCGGGAGGGCCTTACAATGAGCAGTTCTTC.

The J gene is TRBJ2-7, the V gene TRBV4-1, with 8 bases fitting TRBD1. CDR3 length: 14 amino acids. Unmatched junction bases numbered 5, after V lost 3 bases and J lost 4 bases. Germline V CDR1 and CDR2: MGHRA, YSYEKL. The CDR3 protein is CASSHQRQGYEQYF. CDR3 DNA sequence: TGCGCCAGCAGCCACCAACGACAGGGGTACGAGCAGTACTTC.

CDR3 loop: CASSLEWGAGYEQYF. The CDR3 DNA sequence: TGCGCCAGCAGCTTGGAATGGGGTGCTGGCTACGAGCAGTACTTC. The chain couples TRBV5-1 to TRBJ2-7; D uncertain. V gave up 0 bases and J gave up 3 bases, with 13 bases separating them. Germline CDR1 is SGHRS and CDR2 is YFSETQ. CDR3 length: 15 residues.

This clonotype was detected only a few times. V is TRBV29-1 and J is TRBJ2-3, with D unclear. The germline V and J ends were trimmed by 5 bases and 0 bases, with 12 bases remaining between them. CDR1 is SQVTM, CDR2 ANQGSEA, per germline. This CDR3 is 14 amino acids long. The chain's CDR3 is CSVYLVTSTDTQYF. The DNA of the CDR3 is TGCAGCGTTTACCTAGTGACTAGCACAGATACGCAGTATTTT.

The chain couples TRBV14 to TRBJ2-6, with D perhaps matching TRBD1 or TRBD2 (5 bases each). Deletions cut 0 bases from V and 4 bases from J, with 7 bases between. Germline loops: CDR1 SGHDN, CDR2 FVKESK. The CDR3 extends over 15 amino acids. CDR3 loop: CASSQEGVGANVLTF. In nucleotides, the CDR3 is TGTGCCAGCAGCCAAGAGGGGGTCGGGGCCAACGTCCTGACTTTC.

The chain carries TRBV28 and TRBJ2-6; D possibly uses TRBD1 or TRBD2 (5 bases each). The CDR3 extends over 18 amino acids. Germline V lookup: CDR1 MDHEN, CDR2 SYDVKM. Trimming stripped 3 bases from V and 0 bases from J, with 15 bases between. This chain's CDR3 is CASSLSTRGVSGANVLTF. CDR3 DNA: TGTGCCAGCAGTTTGTCAACGCGAGGGGTCTCTGGGGCCAACGTCCTGACTTTC.

This clonotype was picked up many times. This chain joins TRBV15 and TRBJ2-5; D is unclear. This CDR3 comprises 14 residues. Per germline, CDR1 LNHNV and CDR2 YYDKDF (reference sequence). V shed 2 bases and J shed 5 bases, with 12 bases lying between them. The DNA for the CDR3 is TGTGCCACCAGCAGACCTGCAGAATCGGAGACCCAGTACTTC. It translates to CATSRPAESETQYF.

This clonotype was observed at least ten times. The rearrangement links TRBV15 to TRBJ1-1; D is undetermined. The length of the CDR3 is 15 residues. Trimming shortened V by 1 base and J by 2 bases, and 11 bases separated the two germline ends. Germline V CDR1 and CDR2: LNHNV, YYDKDF (reference sequence). CDR3 residues: CATSRGGTVNTEAFF. In nucleotides, the CDR3 is TGTGCCACCAGCAGAGGGGGAACAGTCAACACTGAAGCTTTCTTT. The full variable domain, with the rest looked up from reference TRBV15 and TRBJ1-1, is DAMVIQNPRYQVTQFGKPVTLSCSQTLNHNVMYWYQQKSSQAPKLLFHYYDKDFNNEADTPDNFQSRRPNTSFCFLDIRSPGLGDTAMYLCATSRGGTVNTEAFFGQGTRLTVV.

The CDR3 DNA is TGTGCCAGCAGCCAGGCCGGGGAGCAGTACTTC. It yields the protein CASSQAGEQYF. The chain recombines TRBV21-1 with TRBJ2-7; the D call of TRBD1 is as the table states it, not checked on the DNA. TRBV21-1 is a pseudogene locus. The CDR3 is made up of 11 amino acids.

This clonotype was counted a few times. The rearrangement uses TRBV3-1 and TRBJ2-7, with no clear D. Trimming removed 0 bases at V and 5 bases at J, with 8 bases between. Germline CDR1 reads LGHDT; CDR2 reads YNNKEL (reference sequence). The CDR3 runs to 13 residues. The CDR3 sequence: CASSQDYGHEQYF. As DNA, the CDR3 is TGTGCCAGCAGCCAAGATTACGGGCACGAGCAGTACTTC.

The chain carries TRBV29-1 and TRBJ2-7; D not resolved. CDR1 is SQVTM, CDR2 ANQGSEA, per germline. This CDR3 has 12 residues. V shed 7 bases and J shed 2 bases, with 12 bases lying between them. The CDR3 protein is CSALTGAYEQYF. Written as DNA, the CDR3 is TGCAGCGCCCTGACTGGAGCCTACGAGCAGTACTTC.

V gene TRBV6-5 combines with J gene TRBJ1-1; D might be TRBD1 (5 bases). CDR1 is MNHEY, CDR2 SVGAGI, per germline. The ends were cut back, 4 bases at V and 4 bases at J, with 13 bases in the middle. This CDR3 is 14 amino acids long. DNA for the CDR3: TGTGCCAGCAGTTGGCAGGGAGGTGGCACTGAAGCTTTCTTT. Protein sequence: CASSWQGGGTEAFF.

This clonotype was counted at least ten times. V usage is TRBV4-3 and J usage is TRBJ1-2; a possible D gene is TRBD1 (5 bases). V lost 0 bases, J lost 2 bases, and 7 bases lay in between. The CDR3 covers 14 residues. Germline loops: CDR1 LGHNA, CDR2 YSLEER. In DNA, the CDR3 is TGCGCCAGCAGCCAAGATCCAGGGAACTATGGCTACACCTTC. Residues: CASSQDPGNYGYTF.

The CDR3 protein is CASSLLRGTGAYYEQYF. CDR3 DNA sequence: TGTGCCAGCAGCCTACTCCGAGGGACAGGGGCCTACTACGAGCAGTACTTC. The chain has TRBV11-2 and TRBJ2-7; TRBD1 aligns across 10 bases. The CDR3 extends over 17 amino acids. CDR1 is SGHAT and CDR2 is FQNNGV in the germline V gene. J gave up 3 bases and V 5 bases, and 13 bases lay outside the gene matches.